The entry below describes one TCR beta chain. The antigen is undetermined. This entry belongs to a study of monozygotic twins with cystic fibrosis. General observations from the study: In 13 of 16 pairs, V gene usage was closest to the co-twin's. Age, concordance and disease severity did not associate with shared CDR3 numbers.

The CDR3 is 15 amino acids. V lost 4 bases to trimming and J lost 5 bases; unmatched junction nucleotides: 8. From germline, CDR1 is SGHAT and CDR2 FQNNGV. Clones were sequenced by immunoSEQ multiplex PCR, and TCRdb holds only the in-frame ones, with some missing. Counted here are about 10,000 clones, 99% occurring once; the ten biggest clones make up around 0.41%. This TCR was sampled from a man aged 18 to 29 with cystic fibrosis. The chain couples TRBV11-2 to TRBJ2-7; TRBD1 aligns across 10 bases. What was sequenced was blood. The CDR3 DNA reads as TGTGCCAGCAGCTCTAACCGGGACAGGGGTCACGAGCAGTACTTC. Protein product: CASSSNRDRGHEQYF.